The rows below give T cell receptor beta chains drawn from one sample of a study of blood T cells in healthy people across ages. TCRdb re-called the 5' RACE reads through MiXCR, storing one row per CDR3 protein. The top ten hold approximately 10% of the sample, which has 1.5 million to 2 million distinct CDR3 sequences, roughly a third seen once. Sequences were obtained from blood. These receptors originate from a woman between 25 and 40 years old in good health. The CDR3 runs from the conserved cysteine through the conserved F or W. Fields, in order: V gene, J gene, clone size, D gene, CDR3 DNA, CDR3 protein. A D gene is named only where the DNA matches it firmly. The size field is filled for only some rows; it gives once, few, many or a size class.

TRBV7-9,TRBJ2-5,many,TRBD1,TGTGCCAGCAGCTTTTCCGGGACAGGGACCCAAGAGACCCAGTACTTC,CASSFSGTGTQETQYF
TRBV14,TRBJ2-3,few,TRBD2,TGTGCCAGCAGCCAAGCGGGACTAGGTTGGGATACGCAGTATTTT,CASSQAGLGWDTQYF
TRBV6-5,TRBJ1-1,.,TRBD1,TGTGCCAGCAGTTACGATCCAGGGGGCCCCACTGAAGCTTTCTTT,CASSYDPGGPTEAFF
TRBV15,TRBJ2-1,.,.,TGTGCCACCAGCGTAAGCCTCCAGCCTTACAATGAGCAGTTCTTC,CATSVSLQPYNEQFF
TRBV11-2,TRBJ2-7,.,.,TGTGCCAGCGCGACGGATCGAATAGACGAGCAGTACTTC,CASATDRIDEQYF
TRBV3-1,TRBJ1-1,many,.,TGTGCCAGCAGCCGCCGGGGGAACACTGAAGCTTTCTTT,CASSRRGNTEAFF
TRBV6-1,TRBJ2-7,.,TRBD1,TGTGCCAGCAGTGAACCGGGACAGGGGGCCTACGAGCAGTACTTC,CASSEPGQGAYEQYF
TRBV12-3/TRBV12-4,TRBJ1-1,.,TRBD1,TGTGCCAGCACCTTTTATCCCGGGACAGGGACGAATGAAGCTTTCTTT,CASTFYPGTGTNEAFF
TRBV10-3,TRBJ1-4,few,.,TGTGCCATCAGTGATATGGCGGAAAAACTGTTTTTT,CAISDMAEKLFF
TRBV6-2/TRBV6-3,TRBJ2-1,many,TRBD2,TGTGCCAGCAGTAACCGACTAGCGGGGCTCAATGAGCAGTTCTTC,CASSNRLAGLNEQFF
TRBV3-1,TRBJ2-3,few,.,TGTGCCAGCAGCCAAGATCGGGTTAGCCCCGATACGCAGTATTTT,CASSQDRVSPDTQYF
TRBV7-9,TRBJ2-1,few,.,TGTGCCAGCAGCTCGGCGGGGCTCGGGGATGAGCAGTTCTTC,CASSSAGLGDEQFF
TRBV18,TRBJ2-1,once,TRBD1,TGTGCCAGCTTTGGGACAGCCTACAATGAGCAGTTCTTC,CASFGTAYNEQFF
TRBV12-3/TRBV12-4,TRBJ2-3,.,TRBD1,TGTGCCAGCATCTCGACAGGGAAGAGGACAGATACGCAGTATTTT,CASISTGKRTDTQYF
TRBV5-1,TRBJ2-5,.,.,TGCGCCAGCAGCGCAAACAGGCCTTTGGAAGAGACCCAGTACTTC,CASSANRPLEETQYF
TRBV10-3,TRBJ2-1,.,TRBD2,TGTGCCATCAGAATAGGACTAGCGGGAAAAACCTACAATGAGCAGTTCTTC,CAIRIGLAGKTYNEQFF
TRBV15,TRBJ2-2,few,.,TGTGCCACCAGCAAGAGGGTCTCTACCGTTAGCGGGGAGCTGTTTTTT,CATSKRVSTVSGELFF
TRBV10-2,TRBJ2-7,few,.,TGCGCCAGCAGCGTGTTGGGGAACGAGCAGTACTTC,CASSVLGNEQYF
TRBV7-8,TRBJ2-7,few,TRBD1,TGTGCCAGCGAACCGGGACAGTCCTACGAGCAGTACTTC,CASEPGQSYEQYF
TRBV7-6,TRBJ2-3,.,TRBD1,TGTGCCAGCAGCGCCGGGGGAGGCAGGGGGCGAGGGAATACGCAGTATTTT,CASSAGGGRGRGNTQYF
TRBV4-1,TRBJ2-2,few,.,TGCGCCAGCAGCCAAGACGTGCCCGGGGAGCTGTTTTTT,CASSQDVPGELFF
TRBV7-9,TRBJ2-3,few,.,TGTGCCAGCAGCTTATCGACAACTCAACCAGATACGCAGTATTTT,CASSLSTTQPDTQYF
TRBV5-5,TRBJ2-3,few,.,TGTGCCAGCAGCTTGTCTGGGCCCAGGACAGATACGCAGTATTTT,CASSLSGPRTDTQYF
TRBV10-3,TRBJ2-1,few,.,TGTGCCATCAGTGTCCCACCCAGTGCAGAGCAGTTCTTC,CAISVPPSAEQFF
TRBV25-1,TRBJ1-2,few,.,TGTGCCAGCAGCGGGGGTCCGAGGGGCTATGGCTACACCTTC,CASSGGPRGYGYTF
TRBV6-5,TRBJ2-5,.,.,TGTGCCAGCAGCTACAGTACCGAGTCCGGGCCCCTAGGGACCCAGTACTTC,CASSYSTESGPLGTQYF
TRBV7-9,TRBJ2-7,.,.,TGTGCCAGCAGCGCCATCCCCCTGGGCTACGAGCAGTACTTC,CASSAIPLGYEQYF
TRBV28,TRBJ2-7,.,TRBD1,TGTGCCGGCCTAAAGGGACAGCTCTACGAGCAGTACTTC,CAGLKGQLYEQYF
TRBV5-5,TRBJ1-1,.,.,TGTGCCAGCAGCTTGGGCCAGATGATGAACACTGAAGCTTTCTTT,CASSLGQMMNTEAFF
TRBV20-1,TRBJ2-2,.,.,TGCAGTGCAAATACAGGCCAGAGGACCGGGGAGCTGTTTTTT,CSANTGQRTGELFF
TRBV27,TRBJ1-1,.,.,TGTGCCAGCAGTATAGGGGCGGACACTGAAGCTTTCTTT,CASSIGADTEAFF
TRBV28,TRBJ1-4,.,TRBD1,TGTGCCAGCGACGGGACAGGTGCAACTAATGAAAAACTGTTTTTT,CASDGTGATNEKLFF
TRBV9,TRBJ1-1,.,.,TGTGCCAGCAGCATTCTCCAGGGTTTCGCCACTGAAGCTTTCTTT,CASSILQGFATEAFF
TRBV9,TRBJ2-3,few,.,TGTGCCAGCAGCGAGGGGGTTGGCGGGGGAGCAGATACGCAGTATTTT,CASSEGVGGGADTQYF
TRBV12-3/TRBV12-4,TRBJ2-2,few,.,TGTGCCAGCAGTTTTGTAGCTGTCGGGGAGCTGTTTTTT,CASSFVAVGELFF
TRBV3-1,TRBJ2-7,few,.,TGTGCCGGCAGCCAAGAATTTCAGGGAGAGAGCGACGAGCAGTACTTC,CAGSQEFQGESDEQYF
TRBV7-9,TRBJ2-2,.,.,TGTGCCAGCAGCGGGGGGCCCACCGGGGAGCTGTTTTTT,CASSGGPTGELFF
TRBV9,TRBJ2-1,.,TRBD2,TGTGCCAGCAGCGTGCCGGGACTAGCGGGGGCCTCCTACAATGAGCAGTTCTTC,CASSVPGLAGASYNEQFF
TRBV9,TRBJ1-2,once,TRBD1,TGTGCCTGCAGCGTAGAAGGGACAGGGATCTATGGCTACACCTTC,CACSVEGTGIYGYTF
TRBV29-1,TRBJ1-1,.,TRBD1,TGCAGCGTTAGGGACAGAACCACTGAAGCTTTCTTT,CSVRDRTTEAFF
TRBV29-1,TRBJ2-3,few,.,TGCAGCGTTTTAGATCCCCCAACGGGAGATACGCAGTATTTT,CSVLDPPTGDTQYF
TRBV10-2,TRBJ1-2,.,TRBD1,TGCGCCAGCAGTGAGTCTCGACGGGGGACAGGGGACGGTGGCTACACCTTC,CASSESRRGTGDGGYTF
TRBV27,TRBJ2-3,.,TRBD2,TGTGCCAGCAGTCACCTAGCGGGACAAAGAACAGATACGCAGTATTTT,CASSHLAGQRTDTQYF
TRBV20-1,TRBJ2-5,few,.,TGCAGTGCTAGAGGGGCCCATATAGGGGGAGAGACCCAGTACTTC,CSARGAHIGGETQYF
TRBV12-5,TRBJ2-7,few,.,TGTGCTAGTGGTTTGTTAGGCAGACAATACGAGCAGTACTTC,CASGLLGRQYEQYF
TRBV25-1,TRBJ1-1,few,.,TGTGCCAGCAGTCAACGGGGTTTGGGAAACACTGAAGCTTTCTTT,CASSQRGLGNTEAFF
TRBV4-1,TRBJ2-1,.,TRBD2,TGCGCCAGCGCCGGACTAGTCCATTTTTTAGCCAATGAGCAGTTCTTC,CASAGLVHFLANEQFF
TRBV5-1,TRBJ2-5,.,TRBD2,TGCGCCAGCAGCTTGGCCCCACAGACTAGCGGGCAAGAGACCCAGTACTTC,CASSLAPQTSGQETQYF
TRBV4-1,TRBJ2-2,.,TRBD2,TGCGCCAGCAGCCAAGCTCGGGGGGGAGGTTCCCCCGGGGAGCTGTTTTTT,CASSQARGGGSPGELFF
TRBV29-1,TRBJ1-1,few,TRBD1,TGCAGCGCCGACTTGCTGGGACAGGGGGTTCGGAACACTGAAGCTTTCTTT,CSADLLGQGVRNTEAFF
TRBV28,TRBJ1-2,.,.,TGTGCCAGCAGAGGGGGAATGCGGTATTATGGCTACACCTTC,CASRGGMRYYGYTF
TRBV7-9,TRBJ1-2,.,.,TGTGCCAGCAGCGCAAACCAGGGAGGCTACACCTTC,CASSANQGGYTF
TRBV6-1,TRBJ2-7,.,.,TGTGCCAGCGGTCCCGCCTACAACAATGAGCAGTACTTC,CASGPAYNNEQYF
TRBV12-3/TRBV12-4,TRBJ2-3,.,.,TGTGCCAGCAGTTTCGGTGGGAGAAGCGCAGATACGCAGTATTTT,CASSFGGRSADTQYF
TRBV20-1,TRBJ2-3,few,.,TGCAGTTCAGAAGGTCTATCCAGCACAGATACGCAGTATTTT,CSSEGLSSTDTQYF
TRBV20-1,TRBJ2-3,few,.,TGCAGTGCTCCTCCCGGGACTGGGAACACAGATACGCGGTATTTT,CSAPPGTGNTDTRYF
TRBV3-1,TRBJ2-7,.,.,TGTGCCAGCAGCTACCTCGCGGCATCTTCCTACGAGCAGTACTTC,CASSYLAASSYEQYF
TRBV9,TRBJ1-2,many,.,TGTGCCAGCAGCCCCCGGAAGGGGGACAAAGCCTATGGCTACACCTTC,CASSPRKGDKAYGYTF